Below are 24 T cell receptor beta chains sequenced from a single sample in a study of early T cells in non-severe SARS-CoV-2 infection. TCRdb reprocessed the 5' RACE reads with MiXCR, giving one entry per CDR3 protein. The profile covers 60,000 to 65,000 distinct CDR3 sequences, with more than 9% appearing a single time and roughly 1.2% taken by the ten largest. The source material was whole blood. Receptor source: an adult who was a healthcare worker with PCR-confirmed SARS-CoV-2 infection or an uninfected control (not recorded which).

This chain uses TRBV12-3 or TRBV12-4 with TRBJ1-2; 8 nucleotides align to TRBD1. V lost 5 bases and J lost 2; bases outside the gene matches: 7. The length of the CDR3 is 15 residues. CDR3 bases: TGTGCCAGCAGTCTGCGACAGGGGATCAACTATGGCTACACCTTC. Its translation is CASSLRQGINYGYTF.

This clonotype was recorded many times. CDR3: CASSWTGKDSPLHF. The CDR3 coding sequence is TGCGCCAGCAGCTGGACAGGGAAGGATTCACCCCTCCACTTT. This chain uses TRBV5-1 with TRBJ1-6, with 8 bases lining up with TRBD1. Germline CDR1 and CDR2: SGHRS and YFSETQ. This CDR3 is built from 14 residues. The J segment lost 8 bases and the V segment lost 3 bases, leaving 4 bases of the junction unmatched. Full variable domain (outside the CDR3, taken from reference TRBV5-1 and TRBJ1-6): KAGVTQTPRYLIKTRGQQVTLSCSPISGHRSVSWYQQTPGQGLQFLFEYFSETQRNKGNFPGRFSGRQFSNSRSEMNVSTLELGDSALYLCASSWTGKDSPLHFGNGTRLTVT.

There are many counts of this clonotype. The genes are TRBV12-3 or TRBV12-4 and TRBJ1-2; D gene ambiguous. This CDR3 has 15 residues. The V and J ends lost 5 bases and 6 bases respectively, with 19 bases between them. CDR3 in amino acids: CASSRVRVLGDGYTF. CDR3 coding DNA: TGTGCCAGCAGTCGGGTCCGGGTTCTCGGGGATGGCTACACCTTC.

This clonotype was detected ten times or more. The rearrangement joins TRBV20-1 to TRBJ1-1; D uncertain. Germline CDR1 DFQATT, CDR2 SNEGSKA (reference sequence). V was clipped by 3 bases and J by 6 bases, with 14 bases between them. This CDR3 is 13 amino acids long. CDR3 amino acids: CSASDGFVAEAFF. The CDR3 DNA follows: TGCAGTGCTAGTGATGGCTTCGTCGCTGAAGCTTTCTTT.

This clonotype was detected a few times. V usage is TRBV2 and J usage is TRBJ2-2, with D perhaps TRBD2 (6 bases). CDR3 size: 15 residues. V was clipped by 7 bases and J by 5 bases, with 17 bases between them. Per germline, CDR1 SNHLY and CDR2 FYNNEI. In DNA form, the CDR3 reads TGTGCCAGCAAAGAGGAGGGAGCGAGGACCGGGGAGCTGTTTTTT. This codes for CASKEEGARTGELFF.

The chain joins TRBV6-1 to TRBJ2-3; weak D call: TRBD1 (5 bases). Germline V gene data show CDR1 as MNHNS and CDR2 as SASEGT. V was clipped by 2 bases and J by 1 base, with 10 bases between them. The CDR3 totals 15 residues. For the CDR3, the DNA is TGTGCCAGCAGTGAATTCGACAGACGCACAGATACGCAGTATTTT. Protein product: CASSEFDRRTDTQYF.

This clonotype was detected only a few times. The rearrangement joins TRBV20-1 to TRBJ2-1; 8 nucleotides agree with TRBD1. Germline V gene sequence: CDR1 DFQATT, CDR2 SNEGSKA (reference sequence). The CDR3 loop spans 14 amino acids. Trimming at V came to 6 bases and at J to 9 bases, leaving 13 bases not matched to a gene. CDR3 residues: CSAPDRARLGEQFF. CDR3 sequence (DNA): TGCAGTGCCCCGGACAGGGCGCGTTTGGGTGAGCAGTTCTTC.

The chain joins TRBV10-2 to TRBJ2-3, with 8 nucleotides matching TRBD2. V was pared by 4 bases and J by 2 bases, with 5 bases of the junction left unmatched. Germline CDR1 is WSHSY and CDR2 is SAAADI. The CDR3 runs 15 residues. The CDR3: CASSVSGTFTDTQYF. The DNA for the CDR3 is TGCGCCAGCAGTGTTAGCGGGACCTTCACAGATACGCAGTATTTT.

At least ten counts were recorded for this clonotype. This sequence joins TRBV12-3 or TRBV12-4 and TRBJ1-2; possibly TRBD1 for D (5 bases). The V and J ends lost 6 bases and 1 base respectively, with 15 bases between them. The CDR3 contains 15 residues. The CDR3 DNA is TGTGCCAGCAGCTGGACAACCGAAGATAACTATGGCTACACCTTC. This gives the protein CASSWTTEDNYGYTF.

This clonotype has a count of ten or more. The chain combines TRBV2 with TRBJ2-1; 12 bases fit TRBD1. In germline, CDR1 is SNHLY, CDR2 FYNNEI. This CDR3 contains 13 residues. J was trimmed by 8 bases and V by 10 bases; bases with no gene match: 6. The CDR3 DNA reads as TGTGCCAACTCCGGGACAGGGGGCTATGAGCAGTTCTTC. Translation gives CANSGTGGYEQFF.

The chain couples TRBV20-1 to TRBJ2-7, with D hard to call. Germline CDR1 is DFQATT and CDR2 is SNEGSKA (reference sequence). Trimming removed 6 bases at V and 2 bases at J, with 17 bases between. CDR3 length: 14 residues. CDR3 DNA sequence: TGCAGTGCGGGTACAAGAATTTCGCCCTACGAGCAGTACGTC. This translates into CSAGTRISPYEQYV.

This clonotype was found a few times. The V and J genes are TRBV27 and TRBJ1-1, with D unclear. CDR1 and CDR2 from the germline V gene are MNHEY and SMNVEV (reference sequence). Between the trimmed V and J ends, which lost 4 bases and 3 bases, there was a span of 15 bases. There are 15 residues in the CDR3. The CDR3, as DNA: TGTGCCAGCAGTTCCCGAGAGAGGGTCTACACTGAAGCTTTCTTT. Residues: CASSSRERVYTEAFF.

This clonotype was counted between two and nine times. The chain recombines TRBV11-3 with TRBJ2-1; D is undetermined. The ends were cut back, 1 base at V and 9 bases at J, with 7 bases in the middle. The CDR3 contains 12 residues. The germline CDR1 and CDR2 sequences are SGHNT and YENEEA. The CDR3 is CASSLVETEQFF. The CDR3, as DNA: TGTGCCAGCAGCTTAGTAGAAACTGAGCAGTTCTTC.

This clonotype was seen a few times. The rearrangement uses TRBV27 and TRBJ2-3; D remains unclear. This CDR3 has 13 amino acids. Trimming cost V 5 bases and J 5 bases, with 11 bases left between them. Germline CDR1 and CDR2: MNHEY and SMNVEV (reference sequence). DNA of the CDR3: TGTGCCAGCAGTACCTCTGGGGTAGATACGCAGTATTTT. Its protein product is CASSTSGVDTQYF.

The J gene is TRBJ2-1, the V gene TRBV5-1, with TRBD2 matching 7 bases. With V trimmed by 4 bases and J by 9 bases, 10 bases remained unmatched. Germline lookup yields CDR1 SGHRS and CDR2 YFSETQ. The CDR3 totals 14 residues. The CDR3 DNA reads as TGCGCCAGCAGCCTTGGCGGGGGATACGCTGAGCAGTTCTTC. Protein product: CASSLGGGYAEQFF.

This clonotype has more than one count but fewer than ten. The CDR3: CASSHDRAGEQFF. CDR3 bases: TGCGCCAGCAGCCATGACAGGGCGGGTGAGCAGTTCTTC. The V call is TRBV5-1, the J call TRBJ2-1, with TRBD1 matching 7 bases. J gave up 9 bases and V 4 bases, and 7 bases lay outside the gene matches. Germline V gives CDR1 SGHRS, CDR2 YFSETQ. This CDR3 is 13 amino acids long.

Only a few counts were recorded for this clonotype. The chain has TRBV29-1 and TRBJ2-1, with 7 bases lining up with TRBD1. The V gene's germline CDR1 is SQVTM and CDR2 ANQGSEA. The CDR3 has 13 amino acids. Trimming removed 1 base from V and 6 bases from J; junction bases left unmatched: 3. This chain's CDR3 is CSVEVYRGNEQFF. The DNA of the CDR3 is TGCAGCGTTGAAGTTTACAGGGGCAATGAGCAGTTCTTC.

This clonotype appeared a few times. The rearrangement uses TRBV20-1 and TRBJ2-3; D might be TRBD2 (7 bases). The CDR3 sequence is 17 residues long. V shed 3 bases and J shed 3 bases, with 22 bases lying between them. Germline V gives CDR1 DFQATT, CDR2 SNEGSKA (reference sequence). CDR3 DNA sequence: TGCAGTGCTAGTATAGGGTGGTACGCGGGGGCAACAGATACGCAGTATTTT. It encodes CSASIGWYAGATDTQYF.

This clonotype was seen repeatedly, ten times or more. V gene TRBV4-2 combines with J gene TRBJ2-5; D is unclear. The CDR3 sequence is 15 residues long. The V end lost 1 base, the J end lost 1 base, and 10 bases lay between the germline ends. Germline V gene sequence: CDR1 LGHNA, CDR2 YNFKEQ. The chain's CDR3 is CASSQGWSAQETQYF. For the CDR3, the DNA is TGTGCCAGCAGCCAAGGGTGGTCAGCCCAAGAGACCCAGTACTTC.

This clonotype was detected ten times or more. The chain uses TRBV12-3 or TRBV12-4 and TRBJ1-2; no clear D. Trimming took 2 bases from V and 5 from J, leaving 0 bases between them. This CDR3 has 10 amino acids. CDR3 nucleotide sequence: TGTGCCAGCAGTTTATATGGCTACACCTTC. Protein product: CASSLYGYTF.

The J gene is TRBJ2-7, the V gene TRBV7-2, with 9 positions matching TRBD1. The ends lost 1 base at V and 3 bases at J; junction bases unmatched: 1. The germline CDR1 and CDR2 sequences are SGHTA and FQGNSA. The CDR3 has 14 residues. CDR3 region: CASSLGGQGYEQYV. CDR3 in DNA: TGTGCCAGCAGCTTAGGGGGACAGGGCTACGAGCAGTACGTC.

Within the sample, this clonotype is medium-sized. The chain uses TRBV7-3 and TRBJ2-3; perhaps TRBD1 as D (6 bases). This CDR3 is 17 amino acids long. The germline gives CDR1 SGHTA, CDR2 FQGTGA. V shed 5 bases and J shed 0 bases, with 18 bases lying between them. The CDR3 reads CASSAGQTVSSTDTQYF. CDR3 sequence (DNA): TGTGCCAGCAGCGCTGGACAGACCGTATCTAGCACAGATACGCAGTATTTT.

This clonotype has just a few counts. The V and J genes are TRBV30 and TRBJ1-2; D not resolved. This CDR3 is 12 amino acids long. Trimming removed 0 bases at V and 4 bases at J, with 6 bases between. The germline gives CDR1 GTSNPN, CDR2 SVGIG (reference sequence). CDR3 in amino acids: CAWSVSFYGYTF. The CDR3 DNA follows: TGTGCCTGGAGTGTATCTTTCTATGGCTACACCTTC. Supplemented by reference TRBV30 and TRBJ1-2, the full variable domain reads SQTIHQWPATLVQPVGSPLSLECTVEGTSNPNLYWYRQAAGRGLQLLFYSVGIGQISSEVPQNLSASRPQDRQFILSSKKLLLSDSGFYLCAWSVSFYGYTFGSGTRLTVV.

In nucleotides, the CDR3 is TGTGCCAGCAGGATACAGGGGGCAAATGATGAAGCTTTCTTT. It encodes CASRIQGANDEAFF. The chain joins TRBV12-3 or TRBV12-4 to TRBJ1-1; 9 nucleotides agree with TRBD1. The CDR3 consists of 14 residues. V was clipped by 6 bases and J by 7 bases; unmatched bases: 9.